Listed below are T cell receptor beta chains from one sample, sequenced in a study of regulatory T cells in long-lasting Graves disease. MiXCR, run by TCRdb on the multiplex PCR reads, gives a single entry per CDR3 protein. The data hold roughly 560,000 distinct CDR3 sequences, with more than 10% observed a single time. The same sample was also used in a study of T cells in Graves' hyperthyroidism and ophthalmopathy.

Source: peripheral blood mononuclear cells (PBMCs), taken at new diagnosis, from a patient treated with antithyroid drugs. The receptors here all came from a woman in her twenties or thirties with Graves disease. Both conserved end residues are part of each CDR3. The order of the fields is CDR3 DNA, CDR3 protein, V gene, D gene, J gene, CDR3 length, clone size. D genes are given only for firm matches. The size entry is marked missing in some rows and otherwise reads once, few, many or a size class.

DNA: TGCGCCAGCAGTCCGTCGAAACAGGGAGGGTACGAGCAGTACTTC
CDR3: CASSPSKQGGYEQYF
V: TRBV4-3
D: NA
J: TRBJ2-7
length: 15
size: NA

DNA: TGCAGTGCTAGAGAGCGGACAGGGGACACTGAAGCTTTCTTT
CDR3: CSARERTGDTEAFF
V: TRBV20-1
D: TRBD1
J: TRBJ1-1
length: 14
size: NA

DNA: TGCAGTGCTAGGATTCTACCCTACGAGCAGTACTTC
CDR3: CSARILPYEQYF
V: TRBV20-1
D: NA
J: TRBJ2-7
length: 12
size: many

DNA: TGTGCCAGCAGGACCGGGACTAGCGGGATAGATGAGCAGTTCTTC
CDR3: CASRTGTSGIDEQFF
V: TRBV28
D: TRBD2
J: TRBJ2-1
length: 15
size: many

DNA: TGCGCCAGCAGCTTGGAGGGCAGCCCCGAGCAGTACTTC
CDR3: CASSLEGSPEQYF
V: TRBV5-1
D: NA
J: TRBJ2-7
length: 13
size: many

DNA: TGTGCCAGCAGTTTAAGCGGGAGGGGGTCAGATACGCAGTATTTT
CDR3: CASSLSGRGSDTQYF
V: TRBV28
D: TRBD2
J: TRBJ2-3
length: 15
size: NA

DNA: TGCAGTGCTATAGGACTAGCGGCTAGCACAGATACGCAGTATTTT
CDR3: CSAIGLAASTDTQYF
V: TRBV20-1
D: TRBD2
J: TRBJ2-3
length: 15
size: many

DNA: TGTGCCAGCAGCCGCACCGGGACGGGGACCTCCTACGAGCAGTACTTC
CDR3: CASSRTGTGTSYEQYF
V: TRBV14
D: NA
J: TRBJ2-7
length: 16
size: NA

DNA: TGCAGTGCTAGGGCCCCTGCGGAGGGAGACAATTCACCCCTCCACTTT
CDR3: CSARAPAEGDNSPLHF
V: TRBV20-1
D: NA
J: TRBJ1-6
length: 16
size: many

DNA: TGCAGCGTTGAGGGCAGACGGAGCACTGAAGCTTTCTTT
CDR3: CSVEGRRSTEAFF
V: TRBV29-1
D: NA
J: TRBJ1-1
length: 13
size: many

DNA: TGTGCCAGCAGCCTTACTCCCAGCGGGGGTCGGAGTGAGCAGTTCTTC
CDR3: CASSLTPSGGRSEQFF
V: TRBV7-9
D: TRBD2
J: TRBJ2-1
length: 16
size: few